Each of the 22 T cell receptor beta chains below was sequenced from the same sample in a study of blood T cell repertoires in COVID-19. Libraries were prepared by immunoSEQ multiplex PCR; TCRdb keeps only in-frame clonotypes and omits some of them. Of approximately 120,000 clones in the sample, around 86% were seen once. Specimen: peripheral blood. These receptors were taken from a human donor in a cohort sampled during active COVID-19.

V usage is TRBV10-1 and J usage is TRBJ2-1; 8 bases fit TRBD2. In germline, CDR1 is WNHNN, CDR2 SYGVQD (reference sequence). This CDR3 contains 18 residues. Unmatched junction bases numbered 8, after V lost 0 bases and J lost 1 base. CDR3 in amino acids: CASSESWGSGTSYNEQFF. In DNA form, the CDR3 reads TGCGCCAGCAGTGAGTCGTGGGGTAGCGGGACGTCCTACAATGAGCAGTTCTTC.

The chain couples TRBV18 to TRBJ1-1; D is uncertain. This CDR3 contains 13 residues. Trimming took 6 bases from V and 5 from J, leaving 13 bases between them. Germline values: CDR1 KGHSH, CDR2 LQKENI. CDR3 in DNA: TGTGCCAGCTCCAGACCGGGTTCGACTGAAGCTTTCTTT. Protein sequence: CASSRPGSTEAFF.

This clone has a single count. This chain uses TRBV28 with TRBJ1-6, with D unclear. V lost 3 bases to trimming and J lost 10 bases, with 13 bases between them. Germline loops: CDR1 MDHEN, CDR2 SYDVKM. The CDR3 loop spans 14 amino acids. The CDR3 region has the DNA TGTGCCAGCAGTTTGGACTACCCTGGCTCACCCCTCCACTTT. Its protein is CASSLDYPGSPLHF.

V usage is TRBV5-1 and J usage is TRBJ2-7; D perhaps matches TRBD1 (6 bases). Trimming took off 4 bases at V and 4 bases at J, with 12 bases between the two ends. The CDR3 has 13 residues. CDR1 and CDR2 (germline): SGHRS, YFSETQ. CDR3 in DNA: TGCGCCAGCAGCACTCCGACAGGATACGAGCAGTACTTC. This sequence encodes CASSTPTGYEQYF. Looking up the rest from reference TRBV5-1 and TRBJ2-7 gives the full variable domain: KAGVTQTPRYLIKTRGQQVTLSCSPISGHRSVSWYQQTPGQGLQFLFEYFSETQRNKGNFPGRFSGRQFSNSRSEMNVSTLELGDSALYLCASSTPTGYEQYFGPGTRLTVT.

This chain joins TRBV5-5 and TRBJ2-7; perhaps TRBD2 as D (5 bases). The V and J ends lost 1 base and 0 bases respectively, with 8 bases between them. This CDR3 is 14 amino acids long. Germline CDR1 is SGHKS and CDR2 is YYEKEE (reference sequence). CDR3 protein: CASSLMSGSYEQYF. In DNA form, the CDR3 reads TGTGCCAGCAGCTTGATGAGCGGCTCCTACGAGCAGTACTTC.

The chain recombines TRBV11-2 with TRBJ1-2; 11 bases map to TRBD1. The ends lost 3 bases at V and 7 bases at J; junction bases unmatched: 13. The CDR3 contains 17 residues. Germline loops: CDR1 SGHAT, CDR2 FQNNGV. CDR3 sequence: CASSFHHTGQGAGGYTF. CDR3 nucleotides: TGTGCCAGCAGCTTCCACCACACAGGACAGGGGGCAGGTGGCTACACCTTC.

The chain uses TRBV19 and TRBJ1-3, with 7 positions matching TRBD1. This CDR3 region has 14 residues. Germline CDR1 reads LNHDA; CDR2 reads SQIVND (reference sequence). After removal of 6 bases from V and 2 bases from J, the junction contained 4 bases not matched to a gene. The CDR3 protein is CASRPDRAGNTIYF. The CDR3 coding sequence is TGTGCCAGTAGGCCCGACAGGGCTGGAAACACCATATATTTT.

The genes are TRBV28 and TRBJ1-2, with D possibly TRBD1 on 6 matching bases. Trimming left V 3 bases short and J 8 bases short, with 13 bases between. Germline lookup yields CDR1 MDHEN and CDR2 SYDVKM. The CDR3 has 13 amino acids. CDR3 residues: CASSLNRVRGYTF. The CDR3 bases are TGTGCCAGCAGTTTGAACAGGGTCCGGGGCTACACCTTC.

CDR3 in DNA: TGCAGTGCTTCCAGTAGGGGGGAGCAGTTCTTC. This encodes CSASSRGEQFF. This chain links TRBV20-1 with TRBJ2-1, with D tentatively TRBD1 (6 bases). Germline V gene sequence: CDR1 DFQATT, CDR2 SNEGSKA (reference sequence). CDR3 length equals 11 residues. V lost 5 bases and J lost 10, with 12 bases in between.

This clone was observed a handful of times. The V and J genes are TRBV7-9 and TRBJ2-7, with D uncertain. Germline V lookup: CDR1 SEHNR, CDR2 FQNEAQ (reference sequence). There are 12 residues in the CDR3. Trimming cost V 7 bases and J 2 bases, with 9 bases left between them. CDR3 DNA sequence: TGTGCCAGCACCTCGATAGCCTACGAGCAGTACTTC. The encoded protein is CASTSIAYEQYF.

This clone has just one count. The chain uses TRBV10-2 and TRBJ2-4, with D hard to call. Germline V gene sequence: CDR1 WSHSY, CDR2 SAAADI. This CDR3 is built from 14 residues. Trimming removed 5 bases at V and 11 bases at J, with 19 bases between. Here the CDR3 reads CASSQRLESMVQYF. The CDR3 DNA reads as TGCGCCAGCAGTCAACGCCTAGAATCCATGGTTCAGTACTTC.

V and J are TRBV29-1 and TRBJ2-3; the match to TRBD2 covers 8 bases. V was pared by 3 bases and J by 2 bases, with 4 bases of the junction left unmatched. Germline lookup yields CDR1 SQVTM and CDR2 ANQGSEA. The length of the CDR3 is 14 residues. CDR3 bases: TGCAGCGTTGAGGGTAGCGGGACCACAGATACGCAGTATTTT. This gives the protein CSVEGSGTTDTQYF.

The chain has TRBV19 and TRBJ2-4, with TRBD2 matching over 12 bases. V gave up 7 bases and J gave up 3 bases; unmatched junction bases: 10. The CDR3 totals 17 residues. CDR1 is LNHDA and CDR2 is SQIVND in the germline V gene (reference sequence). As DNA, the CDR3 is TGTGCCAGTACCTCAAGACTAGCGGGAGTAGACAAAAACATTCAGTACTTC. It specifies CASTSRLAGVDKNIQYF.

This chain uses TRBV28 with TRBJ2-5; 7 bases fit TRBD2. The CDR3 extends over 17 amino acids. The V and J ends lost 6 bases and 4 bases, in that order; junction bases with no gene match: 17. From germline, CDR1 is MDHEN and CDR2 SYDVKM. CDR3 sequence reads: CASRAGLQEKERETQYF. CDR3 nucleotides: TGTGCCAGCAGAGCGGGACTTCAAGAAAAGGAACGAGAGACCCAGTACTTC. Drawing the rest from reference TRBV28 and TRBJ2-5, the complete variable domain is DVKVTQSSRYLVKRTGEKVFLECVQDMDHENMFWYRQDPGLGLRLIYFSYDVKMKEKGDIPEGYSVSREKKERFSLILESASTNQTSMYLCASRAGLQEKERETQYFGPGTRLLVL.

The chain has TRBV19 and TRBJ2-6; D might be TRBD1 (6 bases). Trimming cost V 4 bases and J 1 base, with 17 bases left between them. Germline loops: CDR1 LNHDA, CDR2 SQIVND (reference sequence). CDR3 length: 18 amino acids. The CDR3, as DNA: TGTGCCAGTAGTACCTCAGGGGCGCGGGTTTCTGGGGCCAACGTCCTGACTTTC. Translation: CASSTSGARVSGANVLTF.

Here the CDR3 DNA reads TGTGCCAGCAGTTACGTGAGTAATGAGCAGTTCTTC. This gives the protein CASSYVSNEQFF. J is TRBJ2-1 and V is TRBV6-2 or TRBV6-3; D is undetermined. CDR1 and CDR2 from the germline V gene are MNHEY and SVGEGT. This CDR3 has 12 residues. Trimming cost V 2 bases and J 7 bases, with 6 bases left between them.

The V and J genes are TRBV9 and TRBJ1-1; no firm D call. Germline lookup yields CDR1 SGDLS and CDR2 YYNGEE. V lost 4 bases, J lost 5 bases, and 12 bases lay in between. The CDR3 length is 13 residues. CDR3 nucleotide sequence: TGTGCCAGCAGCCTATTGAGAAATACTGAAGCTTTCTTT. It codes for CASSLLRNTEAFF.

This sequence joins TRBV27 and TRBJ2-7; 12 bases line up with TRBD2. The V segment lost 5 bases and the J segment 3 bases; nucleotides outside the gene matches: 2. The CDR3 spans 14 residues. CDR1 and CDR2 (germline): MNHEY, SMNVEV (reference sequence). The CDR3 region has the DNA TGTGCCAGCAGTGGGACTAGCGGGTTCTACGAGCAGTACTTC. Its protein is CASSGTSGFYEQYF.

The chain recombines TRBV19 with TRBJ2-3; TRBD2 aligns across 10 bases. After removal of 2 bases from V and 6 bases from J, the junction contained 2 bases not matched to a gene. The CDR3 extends over 14 amino acids. Germline assignment: CDR1 LNHDA and CDR2 SQIVND (reference sequence). The CDR3 sequence: CASSISGRGDTQYF. The CDR3 nucleotides are TGTGCCAGTAGTATAAGCGGGAGGGGGGATACGCAGTATTTT.

V and J are TRBV7-2 and TRBJ2-7, with D possibly matching TRBD2 (5 bases). Germline CDR1 SGHTA, CDR2 FQGNSA. Deletions cut 5 bases from V and 4 bases from J, with 27 bases between. This CDR3 is 18 amino acids long. The CDR3 DNA sequence: TGTGCCAGCAGCACTGCGTTAGGAGGCGGCACGGCATTGTACGAGCAGTACTTC. Protein: CASSTALGGGTALYEQYF.

The genes are TRBV6-6 and TRBJ1-1, with a tentative D call TRBD1 (5 bases). The V end lost 6 bases, the J end lost 5 bases, and 16 bases lay between the germline ends. The CDR3 consists of 14 residues. CDR1 is MNHNY, CDR2 SVGAGI, per germline (reference sequence). CDR3 nucleotide sequence: TGTGCCAGCAGCCCTCGTCAGGGCTCAACTGAAGCTTTCTTT. Translation: CASSPRQGSTEAFF.

This rearrangement joins TRBV3-1 (or the pseudogene TRBV3-2) to TRBJ2-1; 12 bases are shared with TRBD2. CDR1 and CDR2 from the germline V gene are LGHDT and YNNKEL (reference sequence). This CDR3 is built from 16 residues. The trim removed 4 bases at V and 7 bases at J, leaving 8 bases unmatched. CDR3 protein: CASSPSGTSGLNEQFF. DNA of the CDR3: TGTGCCAGCAGCCCGTCCGGGACTAGCGGGCTAAATGAGCAGTTCTTC.